This T cell receptor (beta chain) comes out of a study of T cell changes during pregnancy in multiple sclerosis. TCRdb keeps only in-frame clones here, not all; method: immunoSEQ multiplex PCR. The data contain roughly 26,000 clones, roughly 89% of them seen just once; the ten biggest clones take up approximately 15%. Germline values: CDR1 LGHNA, CDR2 YSLEER. Trimming at V came to 0 bases and at J to 4 bases, leaving 4 bases not matched to a gene. The CDR3 extends over 15 amino acids. J is TRBJ2-3 and V is TRBV4-3, with 7 bases that match TRBD1. The specimen comprised CD8+ T cells from peripheral blood mononuclear cells, sampled in the second trimester of pregnancy. The sequence derives from a female donor with multiple sclerosis, enrolled in a pregnancy study. The CDR3 loop is CASSQERQGADTQYF. For the CDR3, the DNA is TGCGCCAGCAGCCAAGAACGACAGGGCGCAGATACGCAGTATTTT.